Sequencing of this TCR beta chain was carried out in a study of T cell responses to AZD1222 COVID-19 vaccine. V lost 0 bases to trimming and J lost 0 bases, with 18 bases between them. This CDR3 has 18 amino acids. The germline V gene has CDR1 GTSNPN and CDR2 SVGIG (reference sequence). Some clones are missing from TCRdb's copy, which holds only in-frame ones; the method was immunoSEQ multiplex PCR. The sample has around 120,000 clones; roughly 90% are singletons. The receptor comes from an adult in good health. The sequencing used peripheral blood, collected on day 0 of AZD1222 vaccination. The chain combines TRBV30 with TRBJ1-5, with a tentative D call TRBD1 (6 bases). The CDR3 protein is CAWSVGAGDSYSNQPQHF. Here the CDR3 DNA reads TGTGCCTGGAGTGTTGGGGCAGGGGACTCGTATAGCAATCAGCCCCAGCATTTT. The full variable domain, its missing parts supplied by reference TRBV30 and TRBJ1-5, is SQTIHQWPATLVQPVGSPLSLECTVEGTSNPNLYWYRQAAGRGLQLLFYSVGIGQISSEVPQNLSASRPQDRQFILSSKKLLLSDSGFYLCAWSVGAGDSYSNQPQHFGDGTRLSIL.